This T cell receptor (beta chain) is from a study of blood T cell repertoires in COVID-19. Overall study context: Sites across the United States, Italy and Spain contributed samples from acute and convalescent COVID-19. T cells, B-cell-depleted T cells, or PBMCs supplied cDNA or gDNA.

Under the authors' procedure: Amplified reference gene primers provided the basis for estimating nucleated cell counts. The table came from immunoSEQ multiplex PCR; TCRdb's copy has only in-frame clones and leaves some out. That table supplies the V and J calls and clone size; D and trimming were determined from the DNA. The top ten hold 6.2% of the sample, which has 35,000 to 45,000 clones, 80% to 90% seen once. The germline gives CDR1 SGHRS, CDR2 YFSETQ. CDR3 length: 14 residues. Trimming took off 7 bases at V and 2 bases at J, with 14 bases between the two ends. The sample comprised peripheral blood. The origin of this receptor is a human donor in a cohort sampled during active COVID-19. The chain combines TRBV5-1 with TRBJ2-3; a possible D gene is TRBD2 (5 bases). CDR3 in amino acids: CASFRERTTDTQYF. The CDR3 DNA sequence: TGCGCCAGCTTTAGGGAGCGGACCACAGATACGCAGTATTTT.